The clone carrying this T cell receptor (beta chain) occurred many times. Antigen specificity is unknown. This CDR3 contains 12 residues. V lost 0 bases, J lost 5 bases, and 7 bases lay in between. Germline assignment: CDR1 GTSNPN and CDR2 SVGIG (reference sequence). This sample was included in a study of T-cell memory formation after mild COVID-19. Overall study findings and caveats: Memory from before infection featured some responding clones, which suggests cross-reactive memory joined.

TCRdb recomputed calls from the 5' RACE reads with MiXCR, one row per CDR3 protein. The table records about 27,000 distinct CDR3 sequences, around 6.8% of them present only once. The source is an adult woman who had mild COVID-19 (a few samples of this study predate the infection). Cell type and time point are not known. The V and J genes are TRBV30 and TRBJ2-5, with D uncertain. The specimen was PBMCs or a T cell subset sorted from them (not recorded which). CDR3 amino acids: CAWSVLLETQYF. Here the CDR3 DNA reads TGTGCCTGGAGTGTGTTGTTGGAGACCCAGTACTTC. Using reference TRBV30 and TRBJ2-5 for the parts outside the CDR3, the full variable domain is SQTIHQWPATLVQPVGSPLSLECTVEGTSNPNLYWYRQAAGRGLQLLFYSVGIGQISSEVPQNLSASRPQDRQFILSSKKLLLSDSGFYLCAWSVLLETQYFGPGTRLLVL.